These 10 T cell receptor beta chains share one sample of origin, sequenced in a study of blood T cells in healthy people across ages. Primed by a sample-barcoded 5' primer and a J-beta primer mix, a second PCR proceeded for roughly 6 to 12 cycles. MiXCR, applied by TCRdb to the 5' RACE reads, yields one record per CDR3 protein. The repertoire includes about 680,000 distinct CDR3 sequences, approximately 49% of them detected once, and about a third sits in the top ten. Material: blood. These TCRs come from an older woman in good health.

The chain has TRBV24-1 and TRBJ2-5; D perhaps matches TRBD1 (7 bases). Trimming left V 6 bases short and J 5 bases short, with 15 bases between. The CDR3 sequence is 14 residues long. CDR1 is KGHDR, CDR2 SFDVKD, per germline. The CDR3 loop reads CATSSEGASETQYF. The CDR3 DNA reads as TGTGCCACCAGTTCGGAGGGGGCCTCGGAGACCCAGTACTTC.

The chain couples TRBV10-3 to TRBJ1-1; 8 bases are shared with TRBD1. Germline-derived CDR1 and CDR2 are ENHRY and SYGVKD. The CDR3 runs 14 residues. J was trimmed by 0 bases and V by 4 bases; bases with no gene match: 1. The CDR3 DNA follows: TGTGCCATCAGTGGGACAGGGATGAACACTGAAGCTTTCTTT. It yields the protein CAISGTGMNTEAFF.

This clonotype was observed many times. The rearrangement links TRBV5-1 to TRBJ2-7; TRBD1 matches 9 bases. Trimming removed 3 bases from V and 3 bases from J; junction bases left unmatched: 4. CDR1 and CDR2 from the germline V gene are SGHRS and YFSETQ. The CDR3 is 14 residues long. This chain's CDR3 is CASSYTGGDYEQYF. In DNA form, the CDR3 reads TGCGCCAGCAGCTATACAGGGGGCGACTACGAGCAGTACTTC.

This clonotype was counted only a few times. This chain uses TRBV20-1 with TRBJ2-7; 7 nucleotides match TRBD1. Germline V gives CDR1 DFQATT, CDR2 SNEGSKA (reference sequence). The CDR3 has 15 residues. With 5 bases clipped from V and 4 bases from J, the junction kept 14 bases outside the gene matches. DNA of the CDR3: TGCAGTGCTTGCCCCCGCGACAGGGATTTTTACGAGCAGTACTTC. Protein: CSACPRDRDFYEQYF.

The genes are TRBV6-2 or TRBV6-3 and TRBJ2-1; D is undetermined. The CDR3 loop spans 12 amino acids. The ends were cut back, 4 bases at V and 6 bases at J, with 7 bases in the middle. The germline CDR1 and CDR2 sequences are MNHEY and SVGEGT. CDR3: CASSLFTNEQFF. CDR3 DNA sequence: TGTGCCAGCAGTTTGTTTACCAATGAGCAGTTCTTC.

The chain uses TRBV24-1 and TRBJ2-1, with 9 bases lining up with TRBD1. Trimming removed 2 bases from V and 3 bases from J; junction bases left unmatched: 7. Germline values: CDR1 KGHDR, CDR2 SFDVKD. CDR3 length: 17 amino acids. CDR3 loop: CATSDSSGQGSYNEQFF. CDR3 in DNA: TGTGCCACCAGTGATTCAAGCGGACAGGGGAGCTACAATGAGCAGTTCTTC.

This clonotype appeared a few times. J is TRBJ2-4 and V is TRBV7-2; 9 bases are a match to TRBD2. The J call may be mistaken, given a closer DNA end match to TRBJ2-7. Looked up from germline, CDR1 is SGHTA and CDR2 is FQGNSA. CDR3 size: 13 residues. The CDR3 sequence: CASSLVAGAEQYF. The CDR3 DNA is TGTGCCAGCAGCTTAGTAGCGGGAGCCGAGCAGTACTTC.

This chain joins TRBV24-1 and TRBJ1-6; 7 bases fit TRBD1. CDR1 and CDR2 from the germline V gene are KGHDR and SFDVKD. CDR3 length: 13 residues. The V segment lost 8 bases and the J segment 7 bases; nucleotides outside the gene matches: 4. DNA of the CDR3: TGTGCCACCAAAGGACAGGAAAATTCACCCCTCCACTTT. Translation: CATKGQENSPLHF.

CDR3: CASSALAALNTEAFF. For the CDR3, the DNA is TGTGCCAGCTCGGCTTTGGCAGCCCTGAACACTGAAGCTTTCTTT. The V call is TRBV18, the J call TRBJ1-1; D call uncertain. The CDR3 runs to 15 residues. Trimming took 6 bases from V and 0 from J, leaving 14 bases between them. CDR1 is KGHSH and CDR2 is LQKENI in the germline V gene.

This chain uses TRBV20-1 with TRBJ2-1; a possible D gene is TRBD2 (6 bases). V was shortened by 5 bases and J by 8 bases, with 19 bases between the two germline ends. Per germline, CDR1 DFQATT and CDR2 SNEGSKA (reference sequence). CDR3 length equals 14 residues. This CDR3 is CSAHEGLSPHEQFF. CDR3 bases: TGCAGTGCTCACGAGGGACTCTCCCCCCATGAGCAGTTCTTC.